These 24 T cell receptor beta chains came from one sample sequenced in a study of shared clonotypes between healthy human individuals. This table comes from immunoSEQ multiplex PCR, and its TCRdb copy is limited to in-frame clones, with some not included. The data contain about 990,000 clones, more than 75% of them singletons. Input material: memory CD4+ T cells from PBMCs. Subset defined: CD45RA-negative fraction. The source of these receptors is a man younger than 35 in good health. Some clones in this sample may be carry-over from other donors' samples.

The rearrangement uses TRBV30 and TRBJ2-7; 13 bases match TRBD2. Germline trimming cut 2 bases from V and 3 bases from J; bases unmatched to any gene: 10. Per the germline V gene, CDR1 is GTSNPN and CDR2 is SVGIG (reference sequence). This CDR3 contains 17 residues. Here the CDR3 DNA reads TGTGCCTGGAGTCCCGCCTGGACTAGCGGGAGTGTCTACGAGCAGTACTTC. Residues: CAWSPAWTSGSVYEQYF.

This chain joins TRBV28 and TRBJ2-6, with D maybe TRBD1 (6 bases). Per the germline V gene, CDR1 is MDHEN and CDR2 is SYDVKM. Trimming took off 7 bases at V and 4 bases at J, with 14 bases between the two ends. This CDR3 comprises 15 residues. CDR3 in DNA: TGTGCCAGCACAGTGGGGGCGCTCGGGGCCAACGTCCTGACTTTC. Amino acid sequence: CASTVGALGANVLTF.

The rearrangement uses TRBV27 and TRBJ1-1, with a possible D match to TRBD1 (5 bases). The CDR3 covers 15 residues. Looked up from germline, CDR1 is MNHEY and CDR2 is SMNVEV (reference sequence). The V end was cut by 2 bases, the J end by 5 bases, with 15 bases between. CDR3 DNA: TGTGCCAGCAGTTTAGTACCAGGGATGAGAACTGAAGCTTTCTTT. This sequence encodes CASSLVPGMRTEAFF.

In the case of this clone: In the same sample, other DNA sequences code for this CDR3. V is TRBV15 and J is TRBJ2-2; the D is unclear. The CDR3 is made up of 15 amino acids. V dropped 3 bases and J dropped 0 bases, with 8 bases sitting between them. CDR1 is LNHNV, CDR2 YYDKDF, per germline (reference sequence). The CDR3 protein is CATSRGRANTGELFF. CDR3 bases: TGTGCCACCAGCAGGGGCCGCGCGAACACCGGGGAGCTGTTTTTT.

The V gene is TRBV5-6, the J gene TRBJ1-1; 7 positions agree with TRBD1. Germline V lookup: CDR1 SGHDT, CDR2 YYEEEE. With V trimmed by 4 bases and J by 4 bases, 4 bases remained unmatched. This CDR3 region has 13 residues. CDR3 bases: TGTGCCAGCAGCACGACAGGGAGCACTGAAGCTTTCTTT. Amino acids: CASSTTGSTEAFF.

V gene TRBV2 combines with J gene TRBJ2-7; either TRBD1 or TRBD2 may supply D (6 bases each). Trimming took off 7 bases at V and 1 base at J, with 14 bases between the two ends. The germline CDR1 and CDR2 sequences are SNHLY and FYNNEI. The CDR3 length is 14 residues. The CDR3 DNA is TGTGCCAGCACAACGGGGGCCGTGTCCTACGAGCAGTACTTC. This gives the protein CASTTGAVSYEQYF.

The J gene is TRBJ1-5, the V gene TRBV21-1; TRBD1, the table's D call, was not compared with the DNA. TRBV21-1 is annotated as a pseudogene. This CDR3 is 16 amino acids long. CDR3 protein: CASIPVRDSKNQPQHF. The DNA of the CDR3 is TGTGCCAGCATTCCAGTCCGGGACAGCAAGAATCAGCCCCAGCATTTT.

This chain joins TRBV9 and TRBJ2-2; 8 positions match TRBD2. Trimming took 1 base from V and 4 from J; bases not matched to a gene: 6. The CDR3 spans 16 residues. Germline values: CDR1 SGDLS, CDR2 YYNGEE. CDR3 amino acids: CASSVSSGSRTGELFF. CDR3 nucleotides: TGTGCCAGCAGCGTAAGCAGCGGGAGTCGCACCGGGGAGCTGTTTTTT.

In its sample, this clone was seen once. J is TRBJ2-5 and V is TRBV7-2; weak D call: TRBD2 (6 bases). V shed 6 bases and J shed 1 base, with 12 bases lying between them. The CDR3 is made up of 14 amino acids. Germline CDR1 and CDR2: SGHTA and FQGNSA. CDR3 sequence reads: CASSLSGPQETQYF. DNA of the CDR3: TGTGCCAGCAGTTTAAGCGGGCCCCAAGAGACCCAGTACTTC.

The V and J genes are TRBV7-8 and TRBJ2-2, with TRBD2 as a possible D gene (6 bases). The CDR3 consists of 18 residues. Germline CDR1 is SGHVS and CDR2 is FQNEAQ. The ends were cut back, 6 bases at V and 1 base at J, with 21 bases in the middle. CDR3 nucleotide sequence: TGTGCCAGCAGTTACCGACCCCTGGGACTCCAGAACACCGGGGAGCTGTTTTTT. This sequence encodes CASSYRPLGLQNTGELFF.

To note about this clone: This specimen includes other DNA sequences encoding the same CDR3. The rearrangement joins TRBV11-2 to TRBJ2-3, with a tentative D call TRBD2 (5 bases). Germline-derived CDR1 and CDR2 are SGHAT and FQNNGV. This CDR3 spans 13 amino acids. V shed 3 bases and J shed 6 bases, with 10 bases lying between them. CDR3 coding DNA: TGTGCCAGCAGCTTCCGGGGTGGGGATACGCAGTATTTT. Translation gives CASSFRGGDTQYF.

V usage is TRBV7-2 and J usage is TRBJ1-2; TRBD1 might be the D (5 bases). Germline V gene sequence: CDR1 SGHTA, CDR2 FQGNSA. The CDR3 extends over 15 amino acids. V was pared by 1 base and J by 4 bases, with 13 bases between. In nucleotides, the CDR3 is TGTGCCAGCAGCTTAGGGCCCCTCGGGGGCTATGGCTACACCTTC. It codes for CASSLGPLGGYGYTF.

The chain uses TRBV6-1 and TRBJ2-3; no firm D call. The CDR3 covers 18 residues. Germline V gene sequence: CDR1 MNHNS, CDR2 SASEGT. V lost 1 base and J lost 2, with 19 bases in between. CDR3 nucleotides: TGTGCCAGCAGTGAAGGGGCGAGCAGCACACCCCCCACAGATACGCAGTATTTT. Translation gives CASSEGASSTPPTDTQYF.

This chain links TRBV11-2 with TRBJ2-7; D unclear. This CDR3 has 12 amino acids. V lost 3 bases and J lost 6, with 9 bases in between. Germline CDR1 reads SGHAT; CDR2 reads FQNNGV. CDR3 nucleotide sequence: TGTGCCAGCAGCTTTTGGTTTCGCGAGCAGTACTTC. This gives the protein CASSFWFREQYF.

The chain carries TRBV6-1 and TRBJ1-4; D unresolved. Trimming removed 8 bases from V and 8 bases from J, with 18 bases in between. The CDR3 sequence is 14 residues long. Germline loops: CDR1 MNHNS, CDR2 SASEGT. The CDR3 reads CASLRTEATEKLFF. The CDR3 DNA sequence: TGTGCCAGCCTTAGGACGGAGGCCACCGAAAAACTGTTTTTT.

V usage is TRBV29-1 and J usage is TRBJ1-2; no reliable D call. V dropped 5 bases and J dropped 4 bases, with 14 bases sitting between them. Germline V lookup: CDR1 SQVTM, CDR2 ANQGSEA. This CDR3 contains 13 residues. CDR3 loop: CSVLRTAPYGYTF. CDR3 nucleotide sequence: TGCAGCGTTCTAAGGACGGCACCCTATGGCTACACCTTC.

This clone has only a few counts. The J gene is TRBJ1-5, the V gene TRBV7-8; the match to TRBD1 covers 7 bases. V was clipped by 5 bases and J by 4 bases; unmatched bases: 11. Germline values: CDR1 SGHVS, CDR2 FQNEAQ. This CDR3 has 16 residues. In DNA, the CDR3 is TGTGCCAGCAGCCCAGACAGGGTGGGGTGGAATCAGCCCCAGCATTTT. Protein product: CASSPDRVGWNQPQHF.

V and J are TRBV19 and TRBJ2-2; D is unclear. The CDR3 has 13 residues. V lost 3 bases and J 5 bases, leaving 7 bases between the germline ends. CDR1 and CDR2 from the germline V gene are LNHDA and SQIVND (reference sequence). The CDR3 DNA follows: TGTGCCAGTAGTATTTCGGAAACCGGGGAGCTGTTTTTT. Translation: CASSISETGELFF.

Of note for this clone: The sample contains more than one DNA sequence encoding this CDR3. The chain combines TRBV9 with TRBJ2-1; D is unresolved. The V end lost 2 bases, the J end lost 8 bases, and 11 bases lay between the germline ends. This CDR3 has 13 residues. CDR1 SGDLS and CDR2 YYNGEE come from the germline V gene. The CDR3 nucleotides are TGTGCCAGCAGCGTTCGCGGAGTCGATGAGCAGTTCTTC. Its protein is CASSVRGVDEQFF.

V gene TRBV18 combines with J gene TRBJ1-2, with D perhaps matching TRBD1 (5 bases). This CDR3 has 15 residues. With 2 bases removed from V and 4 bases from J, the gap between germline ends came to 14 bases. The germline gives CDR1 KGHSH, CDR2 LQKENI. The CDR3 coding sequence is TGTGCCAGCTCACCAAACCGGGACCCGGGCTATGGCTACACCTTC. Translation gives CASSPNRDPGYGYTF. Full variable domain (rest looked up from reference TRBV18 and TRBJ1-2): NAGVMQNPRHLVRRRGQEARLRCSPMKGHSHVYWYRQLPEEGLKFMVYLQKENIIDESGMPKERFSAEFPKEGPSILRIQQVVRGDSAAYFCASSPNRDPGYGYTFGSGTRLTVV.

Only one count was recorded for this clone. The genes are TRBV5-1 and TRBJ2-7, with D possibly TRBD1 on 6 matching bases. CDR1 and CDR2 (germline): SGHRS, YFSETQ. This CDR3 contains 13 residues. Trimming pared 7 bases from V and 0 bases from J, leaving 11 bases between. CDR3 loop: CASGQPNSYEQYF. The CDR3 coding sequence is TGCGCCAGCGGACAGCCAAACTCCTACGAGCAGTACTTC.

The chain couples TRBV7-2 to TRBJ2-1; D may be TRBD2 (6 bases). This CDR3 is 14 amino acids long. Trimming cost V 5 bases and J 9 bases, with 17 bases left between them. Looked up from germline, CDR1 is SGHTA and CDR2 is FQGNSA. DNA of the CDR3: TGTGCCAGCAGCATTACTAGATTGGGGGGTGAGCAGTTCTTC. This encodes CASSITRLGGEQFF.

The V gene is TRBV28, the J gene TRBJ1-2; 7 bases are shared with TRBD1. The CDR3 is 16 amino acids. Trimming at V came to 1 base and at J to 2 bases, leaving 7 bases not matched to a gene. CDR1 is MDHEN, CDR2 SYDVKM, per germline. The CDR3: CASSLLARGKNYGYTF. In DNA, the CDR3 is TGTGCCAGCAGTTTATTGGCCAGGGGGAAGAACTATGGCTACACCTTC.

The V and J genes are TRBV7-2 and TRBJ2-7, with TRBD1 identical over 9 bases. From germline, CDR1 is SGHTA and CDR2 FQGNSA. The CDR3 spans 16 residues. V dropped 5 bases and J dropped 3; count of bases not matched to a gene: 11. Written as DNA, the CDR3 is TGTGCCAGCAGCCCGGGGTTGAGGGACAGGGACTACGAGCAGTACTTC. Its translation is CASSPGLRDRDYEQYF.